A selection of T cell receptor beta chains follows, all from one sample in a study of OX40 agonist ivuxolimab in advanced cancers. Produced via immunoSEQ multiplex PCR; TCRdb's table is partial and in-frame only. The data contain about 89,000 clones, roughly 90% of them singletons. Specimen: CD4+ or CD8+ T cells sorted from blood, collected in a trial of the OX40 agonist ivuxolimab. The receptor source for this set is an adult with an advanced solid tumor such as melanoma, head and neck, liver or kidney cancer. CDR3s include the opening cysteine and the closing phenylalanine or tryptophan. A D gene is named only where the DNA matches it firmly.

V	D	J	CDR3
TRBV10-3	.	TRBJ1-4	CAISERVSTNEKLFF
TRBV5-1	.	TRBJ2-6	CASSLRLGSGANVLTF
TRBV6-6	.	TRBJ2-7	CASSYSIAGPSYEQYF
TRBV19	.	TRBJ2-2	CASSRDQGTGELFF
TRBV18	.	TRBJ2-7	CASSPVVHEQYF
TRBV11-1	TRBD2	.	CASSMTGTRGDYEQYF
TRBV6-4	TRBD1	TRBJ2-7	CASRQGFYEQYF
TRBV5-1	.	TRBJ2-1	CASSLGQNSYNEQFF
TRBV10-3	.	TRBJ2-7	CAISDPKTSQGREQYF
TRBV7-9	TRBD1	TRBJ2-7	CASSFRTGDGEQYF
TRBV7-2	TRBD2	TRBJ2-7	CASSPRVVAGGPTYEQYF
TRBV19	TRBD1	TRBJ2-6	CASSITPDRVSSGANVLTF
TRBV19	.	TRBJ2-5	CASQDRGTYQETQYF
TRBV28	TRBD1	TRBJ2-1	CASSSVGDRVYNEQFF
TRBV7-2	.	TRBJ2-5	CASSPGGTQYF
TRBV30	.	TRBJ2-2	CAWSVSRTANTGELFF
TRBV5-1	TRBD1	TRBJ2-7	CASSGTGRTYEQYF
TRBV7-2	.	TRBJ2-5	CASSLDYTLTETQYF
TRBV15	.	TRBJ2-5	CATSRDLTAAGETQYF
TRBV5-1	.	TRBJ2-7	CASSLSSLGVYEQYF
TRBV29-1	TRBD2	TRBJ2-5	CSVTRDYQYQETQYF
TRBV7-9	.	TRBJ2-2	CASSLAVQYTGELFF
TRBV6-5	.	TRBJ2-1	CASSYSGTNYNEQFF
TRBV5-1	.	TRBJ2-3	CASSITTDTQYF
TRBV7-8	TRBD1	TRBJ2-7	CASSLVSGQGYEQYF
TRBV7-3	TRBD2	TRBJ2-3	CASSLGLASDTQYF
TRBV11-2	.	TRBJ2-5	CASSLSQRETQYF
TRBV7-2	TRBD1	TRBJ1-6	CASSLAVLGTGIRSPLHF
TRBV2	.	TRBJ2-5	CASIRQYGITETQYF
TRBV5-1	TRBD2	TRBJ2-5	CASSVVAGGFKGETQYF
TRBV7-2	.	TRBJ2-3	CASSLDYKGTQYF
TRBV7-2	TRBD2	TRBJ2-7	CASSQGTSGNQYF
TRBV5-1	.	TRBJ2-1	CASSNSSLGKEQFF
TRBV6-5	TRBD1	TRBJ1-2	CASSAQGSGYTF
TRBV4-1	TRBD1	TRBJ2-3	CASGGRDRGTDTQYF
TRBV19	TRBD1	TRBJ1-1	CASNGQGYDYTEAFF
TRBV5-1	.	TRBJ2-4	CASSLEGSIQYF
TRBV2	.	TRBJ2-2	CASSVQGTGELFF
TRBV6-1	.	TRBJ2-1	CASSESGALFYNEQFF
TRBV28	TRBD1	TRBJ1-2	CASSLGDRGVYGYTF
TRBV30	TRBD1	TRBJ1-4	CAWSGTGGSFTEKLFF
TRBV6-1	.	TRBJ1-5	CAGRAGPWVPQHF
TRBV7-9	.	TRBJ1-1	CASSLNAGDTEAFF
TRBV5-1	.	TRBJ2-3	CASSLMPTDTQYF
TRBV6-4	TRBD2	TRBJ2-1	CASSDEGGSHEQFF
TRBV4-1	.	TRBJ2-1	CASSQSGSVTEGYNEQFF
TRBV5-1	.	TRBJ2-7	CASSLLPARGGYEQYF
TRBV28	TRBD1	TRBJ1-5	CATLRGGQGGNQPQHF
TRBV5-1	.	TRBJ1-5	CASSLDGDSNQPQHF
TRBV6-7	TRBD1	TRBJ1-5	CARKGTGVGQPQHF
TRBV19	.	TRBJ1-5	CASSLTDSNQPQHF
TRBV19	.	TRBJ1-5	CASSIVEGSNQPQHF
TRBV4-2	TRBD2	TRBJ2-2	CASSQDGGANTGELFF